This TCR beta chain was retrieved from a study of cytomegalovirus exposure and HLA in healthy donors. Study summary: Clustering assigned 81% of the roughly 400 genotyped donors to the Caucasian-associated ancestry cluster.

Points from the study as a whole: The authors enumerated 150 to 200 TCR beta chains as linked to cytomegalovirus. Fewer N-insertions (relative to the approximately 670-donor mean) were reportedly seen in an Asian-associated ancestry cluster in a later analysis.

The table lists this clone with a few counts. Antigen: not known. PCR primers comprised 60 Vbeta and 13 Jbeta primers. In the authors' workflow: Roughly 81 million unique TCR beta chains, some 11 million shared, were counted in a later analysis. Assay: immunoSEQ multiplex PCR; the TCRdb copy retains only in-frame clones and omits some. V and J calls and clone size are given by that table; D and trimming were obtained from the DNA. The sample gives about 90,000 clones, more than 65% of which show up once; roughly 16% is in the top ten. Trimming stripped 4 bases from V and 2 bases from J, with 12 bases between. Germline V gene sequence: CDR1 MNHEY, CDR2 SVGAGI. The CDR3 consists of 15 residues.

The chain uses TRBV6-5 and TRBJ1-3; D gene uncertain. This TCR was recovered from a woman aged 18 to 35 in good health and CMV-seropositive. Sequenced: PBMCs. CDR3 DNA sequence: TGTGCCAGCAGTTCCCCCACTAGGGCTGGAAACACCATATATTTT. The encoded protein is CASSSPTRAGNTIYF.